This T cell receptor (beta chain) stems from a study of T-cell memory formation after mild COVID-19 listed by TCRdb under 2021. Notes on the research overall: TCR sequence clusters from the two donors were found to be largely donor specific. In a couple of donors, T-cell clones that expanded and contracted after mild COVID-19 were tracked by sequencing TCRalpha and TCRbeta repertoires over time. Two young, previously healthy adult volunteers made up the cohort, one male and one female.

Data came from an Illumina NovaSeq 6000. TCRalpha and TCRbeta cDNA libraries were constructed by 5'RACE with constant-segment primers, with sample barcodes and unique molecular identifiers being introduced. RNA was extracted from every sample with Trizol reagent. Amplification of the libraries took two PCR steps, and the second step added a second sample barcode plus Illumina TruSeq adapters. Sequencing of libraries was performed on an Illumina NovaSeq with 2 x 150 bp paired-end reads. The published analysis was carried out like this. With migec v1.2.7, reads were demultiplexed and then collapsed into UMI-guided consensus sequences. Using mixcr v2.1.11, UMI consensuses were aligned to TRA and TRB V and J templates and then assembled into clonotypes. Expanded or contracted clonotypes were those called significant by both edgeR and NoisET, with noise models trained on biological replicates. For edgeR calls, a false discovery rate-adjusted p below 0.01 and a log2 fold-change threshold of 1 were applied. As an exploratory analysis of dynamics, PCA with hierarchical clustering was applied to max-normalized trajectories of the 1000 most abundant clonotypes. Each responding clone was given a CD4 or CD8 phenotype based on the CD4+ and CD8+ repertoires, which had been sequenced separately. TCRdb took the public reads, trimmed them with fastp at Q25, ran MiXCR for clone calling and kept in-frame beta chains. Rows with a matching CDR3 protein are joined into one entry that keeps the most common DNA and genes. The V and J calls here are based on TCRdb, not the publication. The sample data list about 440,000 distinct CDR3 sequences, and 20% of these were observed just once. Jointly, the top ten make up 8.4% of the sample.

Via the germline V gene, CDR1 is MGHRA and CDR2 YSYEKL. Measured from the cysteine to the phenylalanine, the CDR3 is 16 residues long. Here the CDR3 DNA is all that survives: 48 bases in frame from base 1. Trimming removed 4 bases from V and 5 bases from J, leaving 19 bases between the germline ends. Details on this clonotype: Its antigen is not yet known. One base away there is no much larger clone; base qualities are not given.

The study at large found these results: Clones contracting from day 15 to 85 had balanced CD4/CD8 phenotypes, while a second wave expanding from day 15 to 37 was biased towards CD4+. Contracting CD4+ clones were found mainly in CM and EM memory subsets, while CD8+ clones were enriched in EMRA. The second-wave clones that peaked on day 37 were not confirmed to be SARS-CoV-2 specific. The study included only a couple of mild cases, and larger cohorts that include severe cases with pre-infection samples were judged to be necessary. Some responding clones were detected in pre-infection memory, which suggested that pre-existing cross-reactive memory T cells had joined the SARS-CoV-2 response.

Ficoll-Paque density gradient centrifugation was used to isolate PBMCs. Sequences were obtained from PBMCs or a T cell subset sorted from them (not recorded which). The TCR sequence derives from an adult woman who had mild COVID-19 (a few samples of this study predate the infection). The sample titles of this study are shuffled in the database, so cell type and time point are left out; the donor was told from shared clones. The chain is assembled from TRBV4-1 and TRBJ2-3; the D gene is tentatively TRBD1 or TRBD2, each matching 5 bases. The CDR3 is CASSPSGAPGLDTQYF. The bases are TGCGCCAGCAGCCCATCCGGGGCACCCGGGCTAGATACGCAGTATTTT.